Below, one T cell receptor beta chain is given with its context. The antigen is undetermined. Sequencing was performed with immunoSEQ multiplex PCR; in TCRdb, only in-frame clones are kept and a portion is missing. The table shows under 15,000 clones, with roughly 84% occurring only once. These data are taken from a study of T cells in localized non-small cell lung cancer. Whole-study results and caveats: Median around 56 top-100 tumor clones were shared with paired adjacent lung. Uninvolved adjacent lung had more T cell clonality than any other tissue, topping tumor. Among blood samples, higher T cell density accompanied longer overall survival.

The CDR3 extends over 17 amino acids. Sequenced here: peripheral blood, sampled before any cancer treatment. The chain carries TRBV21-1 and TRBJ2-3; TRBD2 is the table's D call, not checked against the DNA. TRBV21-1 is assigned pseudogene status. The TCR originated in an older male donor with stage III lung adenocarcinoma. CDR3 bases: TGTGCCAGCAGCCGACGGGTGTGGATGTGGCTTCTTGGTACGCAGTATTTT. This sequence encodes CASSRRVWMWLLGTQYF.